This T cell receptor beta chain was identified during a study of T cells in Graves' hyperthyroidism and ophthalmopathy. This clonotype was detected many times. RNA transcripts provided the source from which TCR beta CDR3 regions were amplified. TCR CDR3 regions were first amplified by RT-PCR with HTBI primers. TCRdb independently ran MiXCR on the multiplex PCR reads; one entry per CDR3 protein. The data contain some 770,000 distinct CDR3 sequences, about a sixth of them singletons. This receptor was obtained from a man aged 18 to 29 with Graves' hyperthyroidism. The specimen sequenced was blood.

The DNA for the CDR3 is TGTGCCAGCAGTGCCCGAGATGGCTACACCTTC. This gives the protein CASSARDGYTF. This chain links TRBV6-1 with TRBJ1-2; no definite D call. The CDR3 extends over 11 amino acids. Germline V lookup: CDR1 MNHNS, CDR2 SASEGT. Trimming shortened V by 4 bases and J by 6 bases, and 6 bases separated the two germline ends.